A single sample gave rise to the 24 T cell receptor beta chains below, sequenced in a study of blood T cell repertoires in COVID-19. TCRdb's table, derived via immunoSEQ multiplex PCR, lists solely in-frame clones and lacks some. The sample carries over 130,000 clones, approximately 80% recorded once. The specimen sequenced was peripheral blood. These receptors were obtained from a man between 65 and 80 years old with acute or convalescent COVID-19.

The chain joins TRBV7-3 to TRBJ2-2; perhaps TRBD1 as D (6 bases). The CDR3 spans 17 residues. CDR1 is SGHTA and CDR2 is FQGTGA in the germline V gene. Trimming took 5 bases from V and 6 from J, leaving 22 bases between them. The CDR3, as DNA: TGTGCCAGCAGCCTTGGGGGAGCAGGGGTAGTTGCCGGGGAGCTGTTTTTT. Protein product: CASSLGGAGVVAGELFF.

The rearrangement links TRBV7-2 to TRBJ2-1; a possible D gene is TRBD2 (5 bases). V was pared by 5 bases and J by 4 bases, with 21 bases between. CDR1 and CDR2 (germline): SGHTA, FQGNSA. The CDR3 spans 17 residues. CDR3 sequence (DNA): TGTGCCAGCAGCCGGGGTGCCGAGAGAGTGGGGTACAATGAGCAGTTCTTC. Protein product: CASSRGAERVGYNEQFF.

The rearrangement uses TRBV7-9 and TRBJ2-1; TRBD1 matches 7 bases. V gave up 1 base and J gave up 10 bases; unmatched junction bases: 4. Germline assignment: CDR1 SEHNR and CDR2 FQNEAQ (reference sequence). This CDR3 has 13 residues. The CDR3 region is CASSLGRQGEQFF. In nucleotides, the CDR3 is TGTGCCAGCAGCTTAGGGAGACAGGGAGAGCAGTTCTTC.

The V call is TRBV5-5, the J call TRBJ1-1, with 9 bases aligning to TRBD1. In germline, CDR1 is SGHKS, CDR2 YYEKEE (reference sequence). The CDR3 covers 13 residues. V trimming: 1 base; J trimming: 7 bases; junction bases outside the gene matches: 2. CDR3 nucleotide sequence: TGTGCCAGCAGCTTGTTGGGACAGGGTGAAGCTTTCTTT. This codes for CASSLLGQGEAFF.

The chain links TRBV11-2 to TRBJ2-5; D may be TRBD1 (7 bases). The CDR3 has 13 amino acids. CDR1 SGHAT and CDR2 FQNNGV come from the germline V gene. Deletions cut 0 bases from V and 9 bases from J, with 11 bases between. The CDR3 region is CASSLDRGEAQYF. The CDR3 DNA is TGTGCCAGCAGCTTAGACAGGGGGGAGGCCCAGTACTTC.

The chain links TRBV7-9 to TRBJ2-3, with D possibly TRBD2 on 6 matching bases. This CDR3 region has 15 residues. The V end was cut by 2 bases, the J end by 0 bases, with 9 bases between. Germline V gene data show CDR1 as SEHNR and CDR2 as FQNEAQ (reference sequence). The CDR3 region has the DNA TGTGCCAGCAGCTTAAGGCGGGGTAGCACAGATACGCAGTATTTT. It specifies CASSLRRGSTDTQYF.

J is TRBJ1-5 and V is TRBV28; D perhaps matches TRBD1 (5 bases). Germline lookup yields CDR1 MDHEN and CDR2 SYDVKM. The CDR3 has 14 amino acids. V was trimmed by 5 bases and J by 4 bases, leaving 12 bases between them. This CDR3 is CASSLGGGNQPQHF. CDR3 in DNA: TGTGCCAGCAGTCTGGGGGGGGGAAATCAGCCCCAGCATTTT.

This clone was observed once. The chain has TRBV7-9 and TRBJ2-1; TRBD2 agrees at 11 bases. The V segment lost 1 base and the J segment 8 bases; nucleotides outside the gene matches: 7. In germline, CDR1 is SEHNR, CDR2 FQNEAQ (reference sequence). This CDR3 is 16 amino acids long. This chain's CDR3 is CASSLGLAGGGDEQFF. CDR3 nucleotide sequence: TGTGCCAGCAGCTTAGGGCTAGCGGGAGGTGGTGATGAGCAGTTCTTC.

The chain is built from TRBV7-2 and TRBJ2-1; 10 bases agree with TRBD2. The ends lost 5 bases at V and 5 bases at J; junction bases unmatched: 6. The CDR3 consists of 15 residues. Germline CDR1 is SGHTA and CDR2 is FQGNSA. The CDR3 here is CASSTEGLADNEQFF. The CDR3 DNA reads as TGTGCCAGCAGCACAGAAGGACTAGCGGACAATGAGCAGTTCTTC.

This clone was seen a few times. This sequence joins TRBV5-5 and TRBJ2-7; the D gene is possibly TRBD2 (6 bases). The CDR3 covers 14 residues. CDR1 SGHKS and CDR2 YYEKEE come from the germline V gene (reference sequence). Trimming left V 0 bases short and J 5 bases short, with 12 bases between. CDR3 bases: TGTGCCAGCAGCTTGGGCTGGACTAACCACGAGCAGTACTTC. Encoded protein: CASSLGWTNHEQYF. Using reference TRBV5-5 and TRBJ2-7 for the parts outside the CDR3, the full variable domain is DAGVTQSPTHLIKTRGQQVTLRCSPISGHKSVSWYQQVLGQGPQFIFQYYEKEERGRGNFPDRFSARQFPNYSSELNVNALLLGDSALYLCASSLGWTNHEQYFGPGTRLTVT.

The V and J genes are TRBV2 and TRBJ2-1; 9 bases are shared with TRBD2. The CDR3 sequence is 14 residues long. V lost 8 bases to trimming and J lost 4 bases; unmatched junction nucleotides: 6. Germline V gene data show CDR1 as SNHLY and CDR2 as FYNNEI. CDR3 in amino acids: CASVGSGGYNEQFF. The CDR3, as DNA: TGTGCCAGCGTAGGGAGCGGGGGGTACAATGAGCAGTTCTTC.

The chain couples TRBV6-5 to TRBJ1-3; 8 bases fit TRBD1. CDR1 and CDR2 from the germline V gene are MNHEY and SVGAGI. The CDR3 covers 15 residues. After removal of 6 bases from V and 3 bases from J, the junction contained 7 bases not matched to a gene. The CDR3 nucleotides are TGTGCCAGCAGAGGAGCAGGGGGCCTTGGAAACACCATATATTTT. Its translation is CASRGAGGLGNTIYF.

The chain couples TRBV10-3 to TRBJ2-7, with TRBD1 matching 9 bases. The V gene end was trimmed by 10 bases and the J gene end by 4 bases; junction bases not matched to a gene: 8. Germline V CDR1 and CDR2: ENHRY, SYGVKD. This CDR3 comprises 13 residues. The CDR3 sequence is CATFDRGRYEQYF. The CDR3 DNA reads as TGTGCCACCTTCGACAGGGGGAGATACGAGCAGTACTTC.

The CDR3 nucleotides read TGTGCCAGCAGACTCGGGGGGCCTGACACTGAAGCTTTCTTT. Translation: CASRLGGPDTEAFF. The gene calls are TRBV28 and TRBJ1-1, with D possibly matching TRBD1 (6 bases). The CDR3 consists of 14 residues. Germline V gene data show CDR1 as MDHEN and CDR2 as SYDVKM. The V end lost 6 bases, the J end lost 3 bases, and 14 bases lay between the germline ends.

CDR3 protein: CAWSSTSSYNSPLHF. The CDR3 DNA reads as TGTGCCTGGAGTTCCACGAGCTCCTATAATTCACCCCTCCACTTT. The rearrangement links TRBV30 to TRBJ1-6, with no clear D. CDR3 length: 15 amino acids. Germline V gene lookup returns CDR1 GTSNPN and CDR2 SVGIG (reference sequence). V lost 2 bases and J lost 0, with 8 bases in between.

The rearrangement joins TRBV6-5 to TRBJ1-1; D not certain. Between the trimmed V and J ends, which lost 7 bases and 1 base, there was a span of 10 bases. The CDR3 length is 13 residues. Germline V lookup: CDR1 MNHEY, CDR2 SVGAGI. CDR3 residues: CASTARGNTEAFF. CDR3 coding DNA: TGTGCCAGCACGGCGCGGGGGAACACTGAAGCTTTCTTT.

The chain recombines TRBV10-1 with TRBJ2-2; the D gene is possibly TRBD1 (5 bases). CDR1 and CDR2 from the germline V gene are WNHNN and SYGVQD (reference sequence). The CDR3 runs 17 residues. Trimming shortened V by 0 bases and J by 1 base, and 12 bases separated the two germline ends. The CDR3 region has the DNA TGCGCCAGCAGTGAGTCGACGGCTAGGGGGAACACCGGGGAGCTGTTTTTT. Its protein is CASSESTARGNTGELFF.

This CDR3 is CASSFHRGNEAFF. The CDR3 DNA is TGTGCCAGCAGTTTTCATCGAGGGAATGAAGCTTTCTTT. The chain uses TRBV27 and TRBJ1-1; D not certain. Trimming left V 3 bases short and J 7 bases short, with 12 bases between. Per the germline V gene, CDR1 is MNHEY and CDR2 is SMNVEV (reference sequence). The CDR3 spans 13 residues.

The chain joins TRBV5-4 to TRBJ2-3; D is ambiguous. Germline loops: CDR1 SGHNT, CDR2 YYREEE (reference sequence). This CDR3 region has 13 residues. Trimming stripped 1 base from V and 0 bases from J, with 3 bases between. The CDR3 here is CASSLPSTDTQYF. The DNA for the CDR3 is TGTGCCAGCAGCTTGCCTAGCACAGATACGCAGTATTTT. Drawing the rest from reference TRBV5-4 and TRBJ2-3, the complete variable domain is ETGVTQSPTHLIKTRGQQVTLRCSSQSGHNTVSWYQQALGQGPQFIFQYYREEENGRGNFPPRFSGLQFPNYSSELNVNALELDDSALYLCASSLPSTDTQYFGPGTRLTVL.

The V gene is TRBV19, the J gene TRBJ1-2; 10 nucleotides agree with TRBD1. Germline CDR1 LNHDA, CDR2 SQIVND (reference sequence). After removal of 6 bases from V and 7 bases from J, the junction contained 8 bases not matched to a gene. The CDR3 runs 14 residues. DNA for the CDR3: TGTGCCAGTAGAAGGGACAGGGGCCTGGGTGGCTACACCTTC. Protein: CASRRDRGLGGYTF.

The chain uses TRBV5-1 and TRBJ2-5; tentatively, D is TRBD1 (5 bases). The V end lost 1 base, the J end lost 4 bases, and 11 bases lay between the germline ends. Germline CDR1 is SGHRS and CDR2 is YFSETQ. The CDR3 is 14 residues long. The CDR3 nucleotides are TGCGCCAGCAGCTTGTCCCAGGGCGGAGAGACCCAGTACTTC. This translates into CASSLSQGGETQYF.

The CDR3 nucleotides read TGTGCCAGCAGCTCTCGGTCGGGCGAGCAGTACTTC. The encoded protein is CASSSRSGEQYF. This rearrangement joins TRBV7-9 to TRBJ2-7, with D uncertain. Per germline, CDR1 SEHNR and CDR2 FQNEAQ (reference sequence). Trimming took off 4 bases at V and 6 bases at J, with 10 bases between the two ends. CDR3 length equals 12 residues.

For this clone: Other DNA sequences in this specimen translate into the identical CDR3. The V call is TRBV5-1, the J call TRBJ1-1; the D gene is possibly TRBD1 (5 bases). Germline V gives CDR1 SGHRS, CDR2 YFSETQ. The CDR3 has 13 residues. V lost 2 bases and J lost 1, with 6 bases in between. CDR3 DNA: TGCGCCAGCAGCTTTACAGGGAACACTGAAGCTTTCTTT. Encoded protein: CASSFTGNTEAFF.

The rearrangement uses TRBV7-2 and TRBJ1-2; no clear D. The CDR3 totals 15 residues. Germline CDR1 is SGHTA and CDR2 is FQGNSA. V was trimmed by 1 base and J by 3 bases, leaving 12 bases between them. The CDR3 coding sequence is TGTGCCAGCAGCTTAGACGGAGTTGTTTACTATGGCTACACCTTC. This sequence encodes CASSLDGVVYYGYTF.